This T cell receptor beta chain was observed in a study of shared clonotypes between healthy human individuals. Study results and caveats: Relative to clonotypes present in all four donors, those not shared had lower generation probabilities. Rarefaction gave evidence that sorted-subset sequencing remained incomplete despite large depth. In general, naive subsets displayed greater estimated richness than memory subsets did.

Sequencing was performed with immunoSEQ multiplex PCR; in TCRdb, only in-frame clones are kept and a portion is missing. Found here are about 800,000 clones, about 96% of them singletons; the top ten hold around 0.21%. On this clone: Its antigen is not identified.

Cells designated naive CD8 were CD45RO-negative and were positively selected for CCR7, with terminally differentiated effector memory CD45RA+ cells excluded. In germline, CDR1 is SGHDN, CDR2 FVKESK. The CDR3 contains 16 residues. Germline trimming cut 1 base from V and 7 bases from J; bases unmatched to any gene: 2. The chain is built from TRBV14 and TRBJ2-1, with 15 bases identical to TRBD2. Sample: naive CD8+ T cells sorted from blood. The receptor's source is a man aged 25 to 40 in good health. Here the CDR3 DNA reads TGTGCCAGCAGCCAAGTGGGACTAGCGGGAGGAAATGAGCAGTTCTTC. As protein: CASSQVGLAGGNEQFF.